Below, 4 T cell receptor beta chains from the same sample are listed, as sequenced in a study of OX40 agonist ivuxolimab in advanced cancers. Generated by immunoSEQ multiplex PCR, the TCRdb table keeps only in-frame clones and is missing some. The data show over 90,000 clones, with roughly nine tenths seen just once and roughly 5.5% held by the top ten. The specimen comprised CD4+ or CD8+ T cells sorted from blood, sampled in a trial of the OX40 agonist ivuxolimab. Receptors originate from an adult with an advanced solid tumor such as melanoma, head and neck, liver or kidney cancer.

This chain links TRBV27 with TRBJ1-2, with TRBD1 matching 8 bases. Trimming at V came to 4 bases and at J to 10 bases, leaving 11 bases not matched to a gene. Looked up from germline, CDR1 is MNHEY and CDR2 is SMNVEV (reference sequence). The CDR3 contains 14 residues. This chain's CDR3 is CASSSIGQGGSYTF. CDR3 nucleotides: TGTGCCAGCAGTTCGATCGGACAGGGAGGGTCCTACACCTTC.

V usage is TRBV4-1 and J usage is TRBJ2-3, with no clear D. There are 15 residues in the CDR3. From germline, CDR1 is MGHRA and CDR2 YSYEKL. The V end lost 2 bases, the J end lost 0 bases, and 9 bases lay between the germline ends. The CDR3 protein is CASSQLGTSTDTQYF. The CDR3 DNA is TGCGCCAGCAGCCAACTGGGCACAAGCACAGATACGCAGTATTTT.

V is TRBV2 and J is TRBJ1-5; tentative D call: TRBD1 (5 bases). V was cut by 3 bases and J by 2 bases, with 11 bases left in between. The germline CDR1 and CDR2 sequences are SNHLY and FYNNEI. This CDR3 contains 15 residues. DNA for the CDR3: TGTGCCAGCAGTGATAGGAGGGGTGGCAATCAGCCCCAGCATTTT. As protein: CASSDRRGGNQPQHF.

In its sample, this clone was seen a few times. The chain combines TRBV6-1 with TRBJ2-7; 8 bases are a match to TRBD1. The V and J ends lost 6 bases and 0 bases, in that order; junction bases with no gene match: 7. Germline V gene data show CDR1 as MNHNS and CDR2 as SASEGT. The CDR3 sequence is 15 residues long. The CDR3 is CASRHRGILSYEQYF. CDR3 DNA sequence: TGTGCCAGCAGGCACAGGGGGATCCTCTCCTACGAGCAGTACTTC.